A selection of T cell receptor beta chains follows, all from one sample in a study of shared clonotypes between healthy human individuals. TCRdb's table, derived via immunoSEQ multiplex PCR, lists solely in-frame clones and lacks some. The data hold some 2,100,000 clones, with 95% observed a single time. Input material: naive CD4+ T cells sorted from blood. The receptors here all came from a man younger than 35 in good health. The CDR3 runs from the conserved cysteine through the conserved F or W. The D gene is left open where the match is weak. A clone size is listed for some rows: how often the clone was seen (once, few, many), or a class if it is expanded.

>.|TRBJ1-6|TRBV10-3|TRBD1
TGTGCCATCAGTGATTTCGGGGACAGGGCCCACTTT
CAISDFGDRAHF
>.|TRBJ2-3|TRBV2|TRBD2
TGTGCCAGCAGTGATCTAGCGGGAGTGAGTCCAGATACGCAGTATTTT
CASSDLAGVSPDTQYF
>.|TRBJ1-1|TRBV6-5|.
TGTGCCAGCAGTTACTCCGGGGCAGGTGTAAAGACTGAAGCTTTCTTT
CASSYSGAGVKTEAFF
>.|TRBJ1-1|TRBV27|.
TGTGCCAGCAGTTTAAGTCCAGCCGTGGGCACTGAAGCTTTCTTT
CASSLSPAVGTEAFF
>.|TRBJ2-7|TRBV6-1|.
TGTGCCAGCCTTCGGGAAGAGCAGTACTTC
CASLREEQYF
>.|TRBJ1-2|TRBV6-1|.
TGTGCCAGCAGTGAAGGACGGGAGCAGGACTATGGCTACACCTTC
CASSEGREQDYGYTF
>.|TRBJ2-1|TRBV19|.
TGTGCCAGTAGTATTAATAAGAGGGATGAGCAGTTCTTC
CASSINKRDEQFF
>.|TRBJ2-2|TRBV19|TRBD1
TGTGCCAGTAGTATGAAGGCGGGGACAGGGGCCACCGGGGAGCTGTTTTTT
CASSMKAGTGATGELFF
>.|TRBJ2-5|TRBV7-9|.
TGTGCCAGCAGCTCTGGGGGCCAGCAAGAGACCCAGTACTTC
CASSSGGQQETQYF
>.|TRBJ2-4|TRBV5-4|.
TGTGCCAGCAGCTTGCAAAACATTCAGTACTTC
CASSLQNIQYF
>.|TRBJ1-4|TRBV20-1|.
TGCAGTGCGGGGACGCATGAAAAACTGTTTTTT
CSAGTHEKLFF
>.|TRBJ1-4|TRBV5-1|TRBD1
TGCGCCAGCAGCCCGACAGGGATTTTTGAAAAACTGTTTTTT
CASSPTGIFEKLFF
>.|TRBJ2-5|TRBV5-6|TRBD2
TGTGCCAGCAGCGGACTAGCGGTTCAAGAGACCCAGTACTTC
CASSGLAVQETQYF
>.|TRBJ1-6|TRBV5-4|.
TGTGCCAGCAGCTCCCCGAGGGAGGGCCGGAATTCACCCCTCCACTTT
CASSSPREGRNSPLHF
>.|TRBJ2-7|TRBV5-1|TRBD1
TGCGCCAGCAGCGGCGGACAGGGTGTATCCTACGAGCAGTACTTC
CASSGGQGVSYEQYF
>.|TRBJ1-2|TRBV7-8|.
TGTGCCAGCAGCTTTATCTTACGGTTCGAAATGCGCTATGGCTACACCTTC
CASSFILRFEMRYGYTF
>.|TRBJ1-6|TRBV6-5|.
TGTGCCAGCAGTTACTCCACAGACCATAATTCACCCCTCCACTTT
CASSYSTDHNSPLHF
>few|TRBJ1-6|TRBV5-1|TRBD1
TGCGCCAGCAGCTTGGCCGGACAGGGGGGAACTTCACCCCTCCACTTT
CASSLAGQGGTSPLHF
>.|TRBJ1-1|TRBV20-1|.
TGCAGTGCTAGGGGGCTTAGTAAAGCTTTCTTT
CSARGLSKAFF
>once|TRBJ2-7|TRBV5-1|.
TGCGCCAGCAGCTCCGCACTGACCTACGAGCAGTACTTC
CASSSALTYEQYF
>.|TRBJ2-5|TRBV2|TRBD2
TGTGCCAGCAGCGGGGGGACCCAAGAGACCCAGTACTTC
CASSGGTQETQYF
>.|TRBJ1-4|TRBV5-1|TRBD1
TGCGCCAGCAGCTTGGCCAGGACAGGGAAAGGAAATGAAAAACTGTTTTTT
CASSLARTGKGNEKLFF
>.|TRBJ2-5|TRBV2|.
TGTGCCAGCAGTGAATTGGCGGCTACCCAAGAGACCCAGTACTTC
CASSELAATQETQYF
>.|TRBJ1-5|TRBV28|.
TGTGCCAGCAGGTATCGACAGGTTCACAGCAATCAGCCCCAGCATTTT
CASRYRQVHSNQPQHF
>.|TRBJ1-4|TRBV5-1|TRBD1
TGCGCCAGCAGCGGAACAGGGGGACCTAATGAAAAACTGTTTTTT
CASSGTGGPNEKLFF
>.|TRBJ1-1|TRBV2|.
TGTGCCAGCAGGGGCCCCAGTATGAACACTGAAGCTTTCTTT
CASRGPSMNTEAFF
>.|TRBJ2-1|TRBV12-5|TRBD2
TGTGCTAGTGGTTTGGGGACTAGCGGTCACAATGAGCAGTTCTTC
CASGLGTSGHNEQFF
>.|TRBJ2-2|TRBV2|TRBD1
TGTGCCAGCAGACTCCGGGACAGGGACACCGGGGAGCTGTTTTTT
CASRLRDRDTGELFF
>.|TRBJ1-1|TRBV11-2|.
TGTGCCAGCAGCTTAGGGGGAAAGAACACTGAAGCTTTCTTT
CASSLGGKNTEAFF
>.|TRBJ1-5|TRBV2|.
TGTGCCAGCAGTGCTGCATCGGCCAATCAGCCCCAGCATTTT
CASSAASANQPQHF
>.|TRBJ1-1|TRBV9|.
TGTGCCAGCAGCTATAGGGGCAATATTAATGAAGCTTTCTTT
CASSYRGNINEAFF
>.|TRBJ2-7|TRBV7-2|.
TGTGCCAGCAGCTTAACCCTGACAGTCTACGAGCAGTACTTC
CASSLTLTVYEQYF
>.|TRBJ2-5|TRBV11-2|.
TGTGCCAGCAGCTTAGAGGGACACCCCCAAGAGACCCAGTACTTC
CASSLEGHPQETQYF
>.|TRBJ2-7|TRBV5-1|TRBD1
TGCGCCAGCAGCACCTCCGGGACAGGGGTTAACGAGCAGTACTTC
CASSTSGTGVNEQYF
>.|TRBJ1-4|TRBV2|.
TGTGCCAGCAGTGAAAAGGGCTTAAGGGGTGAAAAACTGTTTTTT
CASSEKGLRGEKLFF
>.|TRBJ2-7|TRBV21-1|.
TGTGCCAGCAGCGCCCGGTCACGGGACAGGGCAGGCGAGCAGTACTTC
CASSARSRDRAGEQYF
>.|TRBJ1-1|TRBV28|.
TGTGCCAGCAGTTTATTCGACGGAACCACTGAAGCTTTCTTT
CASSLFDGTTEAFF
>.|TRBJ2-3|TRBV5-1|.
TGCGCCAGCAGGCTACAGGGAGCAGATACGCAGTATTTT
CASRLQGADTQYF
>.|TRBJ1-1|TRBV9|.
TGTGCCAGCAGCCCCCGGGGCGTAATGAACACTGAAGCTTTCTTT
CASSPRGVMNTEAFF
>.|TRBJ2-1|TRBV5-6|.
TGTGCCAGCAGCTTGACCGGGACTTCACAGTTCTTC
CASSLTGTSQFF
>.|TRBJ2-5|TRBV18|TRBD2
TGTGCCAGCTCACTCCTCGGGACTAGCTACGAGACCCAGTACTTC
CASSLLGTSYETQYF
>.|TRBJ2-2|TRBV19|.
TGTGCCAGTATTGACCAGGCAGGGTCGAACACCGGGGAGCTGTTTTTT
CASIDQAGSNTGELFF
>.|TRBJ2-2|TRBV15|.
TGTGCCACCAGCAGACGAGCCGGGGAGCTGTTTTTT
CATSRRAGELFF
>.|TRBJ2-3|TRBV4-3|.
TGCGCCAGCAGCCAAGATTCCACTAGAGATACGCAGTATTTT
CASSQDSTRDTQYF
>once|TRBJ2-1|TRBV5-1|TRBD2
TGCGCCAGCAGCTTGGCGTCTAGCGGGAACTACAATGAGCAGTTCTTC
CASSLASSGNYNEQFF
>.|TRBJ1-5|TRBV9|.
TGTGCCAGCAGCGTAGAACCAGGCCCAAATCAGCCCCAGCATTTT
CASSVEPGPNQPQHF
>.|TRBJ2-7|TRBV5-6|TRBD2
TGTGCCAGCAGCTCTCAGAGCGGGGGGCCGTCCTACGAGCAGTACTTC
CASSSQSGGPSYEQYF
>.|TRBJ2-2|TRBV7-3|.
TGTGCCAGCAGCTTTGGTAACAGGGATGTCGGGGAGCTGTTTTTT
CASSFGNRDVGELFF
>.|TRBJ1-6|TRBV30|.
TGTGCCTCTCAAAGGGTCCAGGGGAACTATAATTCACCCCTCCACTTT
CASQRVQGNYNSPLHF
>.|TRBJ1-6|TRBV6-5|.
TGTGCCAGCAGCCAAGGCTTTAATTCACCCCTCCACTTT
CASSQGFNSPLHF
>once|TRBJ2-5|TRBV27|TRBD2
TGTGCCAGCAGCCCTACTAGCGGGAGTCAAGAGACCCAGTACTTC
CASSPTSGSQETQYF
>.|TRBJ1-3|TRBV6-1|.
TGTGCCAGCAGTGAAGCGTACACCAGCTCTGGAAACACCATATATTTT
CASSEAYTSSGNTIYF
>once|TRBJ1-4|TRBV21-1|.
TGTGCCAGCAGCACCCGTTTGGGGACAGAAAATGAAAAACTGTTTTTT
CASSTRLGTENEKLFF
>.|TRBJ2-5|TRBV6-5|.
TGTGCCAGCAGTTACGTCGGCTCCCCAGAGACCCAGTACTTC
CASSYVGSPETQYF
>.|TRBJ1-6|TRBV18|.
TGTGCCAGCTCCCTAGACTCTTCACCCCTCCACTTT
CASSLDSSPLHF
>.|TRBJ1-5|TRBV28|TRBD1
TGTGCCAGCAGTTCAGGGGGTAAGGGACAGCCCCAGCATTTT
CASSSGGKGQPQHF
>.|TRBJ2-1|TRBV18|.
TGTGCCAGCTCACCGCCTGAGCGGTTTGCCTCCTACAATGAGCAGTTCTTC
CASSPPERFASYNEQFF
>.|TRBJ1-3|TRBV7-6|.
TGTGCCAGCAGCTTAGCGCAGGCAGGGCTCGGAAACACCATATATTTT
CASSLAQAGLGNTIYF
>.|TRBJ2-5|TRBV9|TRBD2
TGTGCCAGCAGCGCACTAGCGGGGGGGCCAGAGACCCAGTACTTC
CASSALAGGPETQYF